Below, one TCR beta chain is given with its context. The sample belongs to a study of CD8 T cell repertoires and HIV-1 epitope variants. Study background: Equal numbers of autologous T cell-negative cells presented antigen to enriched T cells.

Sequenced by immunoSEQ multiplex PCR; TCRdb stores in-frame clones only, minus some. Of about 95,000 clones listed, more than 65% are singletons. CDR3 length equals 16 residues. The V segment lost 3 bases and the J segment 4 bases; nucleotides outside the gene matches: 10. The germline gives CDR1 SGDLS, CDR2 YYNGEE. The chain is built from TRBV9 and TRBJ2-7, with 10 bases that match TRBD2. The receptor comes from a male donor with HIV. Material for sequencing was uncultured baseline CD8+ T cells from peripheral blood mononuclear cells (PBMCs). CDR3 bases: TGTGCCAGCAGCGGGAGTAGCGGGGGGACGATTTACGAGCAGTACTTC. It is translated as CASSGSSGGTIYEQYF.